The rows below give T cell receptor beta chains drawn from one sample of a study of cytomegalovirus exposure and HLA in healthy donors. Assay: immunoSEQ multiplex PCR; the TCRdb copy retains only in-frame clones and omits some. This table holds more than 120,000 clones, roughly 80% found once. The sequenced material came from PBMCs. These receptors originate from a woman aged 25 to 39 in good health and CMV-seronegative. CDR3s include the opening cysteine and the closing phenylalanine or tryptophan. Fields, in order: D gene, clone size, J gene, V gene, CDR3 DNA, CDR3 protein. The D gene is left open where the match is weak. Clone size appears in some rows only: once, few, many, or a class for an expanded clone.

d_call: -; clone_size: once; j_call: TRBJ1-5; v_call: TRBV10-3; cdr3_nt: TGTGCCATCAGTGAGGATCAGGGCTTTCAGCCCCAGCATTTT; cdr3_aa: CAISEDQGFQPQHF
d_call: -; clone_size: -; j_call: TRBJ2-7; v_call: TRBV2; cdr3_nt: TGTGCCAGCAGTCCAAGGGGCAGGCCATCCTACGAGCAGTACTTC; cdr3_aa: CASSPRGRPSYEQYF
d_call: -; clone_size: -; j_call: TRBJ2-1; v_call: TRBV7-8; cdr3_nt: TGTGCCAGCAGCTTAGCCGAAGCTGAGCAGTTCTTC; cdr3_aa: CASSLAEAEQFF
d_call: TRBD1; clone_size: -; j_call: TRBJ2-1; v_call: TRBV5-1; cdr3_nt: TGCGCCAGCAGCTGGGGGACAGGGTATAATGAGCAGTTCTTC; cdr3_aa: CASSWGTGYNEQFF
d_call: -; clone_size: -; j_call: TRBJ1-5; v_call: TRBV28; cdr3_nt: TGTGCCAGCAGCCCAGGGTTTGGCAGTATACGAAATCAGCCCCAGCATTTT; cdr3_aa: CASSPGFGSIRNQPQHF
d_call: -; clone_size: -; j_call: TRBJ2-7; v_call: TRBV7-8; cdr3_nt: TGTGCCAGCAGCTTAGATCCAGGTACAACCTACGAGCAGTACTTC; cdr3_aa: CASSLDPGTTYEQYF
d_call: -; clone_size: -; j_call: TRBJ2-4; v_call: TRBV5-1; cdr3_nt: TGCGCCAGCAGCTCGGAAGAGCGGGTTGGAGGCAAAAACATTCAGTACTTC; cdr3_aa: CASSSEERVGGKNIQYF
d_call: TRBD1; clone_size: -; j_call: TRBJ1-2; v_call: TRBV7-9; cdr3_nt: TGTGCCAGCAGCCCCAGGGGGCCATGGTCGGGCTACACCTTC; cdr3_aa: CASSPRGPWSGYTF
d_call: TRBD1; clone_size: -; j_call: TRBJ2-5; v_call: TRBV19; cdr3_nt: TGTGCCAGTAGTTCGGGACAGTCGGAGGTGGAGACCCAGTACTTC; cdr3_aa: CASSSGQSEVETQYF
d_call: -; clone_size: medium-sized; j_call: TRBJ1-1; v_call: TRBV5-4; cdr3_nt: TGTGCCAGCAGCTCCCTGCGGAACACTGAAGCTTTCTTT; cdr3_aa: CASSSLRNTEAFF
d_call: -; clone_size: -; j_call: TRBJ2-6; v_call: TRBV7-6; cdr3_nt: TGTGCCAGCAGGCCAACGTCGGCTGGGGCCAACGTCCTGACTTTC; cdr3_aa: CASRPTSAGANVLTF
d_call: TRBD2; clone_size: -; j_call: TRBJ2-7; v_call: TRBV7-3; cdr3_nt: TGTGCCAGCAGCCAAGCGGGAGGGATTCCCTACGAGCAGTACTTC; cdr3_aa: CASSQAGGIPYEQYF
d_call: -; clone_size: -; j_call: TRBJ2-1; v_call: TRBV7-9; cdr3_nt: TGTGCCAGCAGCTTATTTCCCCGGGACAATGAGCAGTTCTTC; cdr3_aa: CASSLFPRDNEQFF
d_call: -; clone_size: few; j_call: TRBJ1-4; v_call: TRBV10-3; cdr3_nt: TGTGCCATCAGTGAGTCGAATCTCGGTAATGAAAAACTGTTTTTT; cdr3_aa: CAISESNLGNEKLFF
d_call: TRBD1; clone_size: -; j_call: TRBJ1-1; v_call: TRBV6-1; cdr3_nt: TGTGCCAGCAGTGAAACCGGGACAGGGAACACTGAAGCTTTCTTT; cdr3_aa: CASSETGTGNTEAFF
d_call: -; clone_size: -; j_call: TRBJ2-3; v_call: TRBV7-9; cdr3_nt: TGTGCCAGCAGCTTGGTAGACAGACCAATACTCACAGATACGCAGTATTTT; cdr3_aa: CASSLVDRPILTDTQYF
d_call: -; clone_size: few; j_call: TRBJ1-1; v_call: TRBV29-1; cdr3_nt: TGCAGCGTTGCAACAGGGTACTTTTTCACTGAAGCTTTCTTT; cdr3_aa: CSVATGYFFTEAFF
d_call: -; clone_size: -; j_call: TRBJ2-6; v_call: TRBV28; cdr3_nt: TGTGCCAGCAGTCGACCCGGGACTTATAGCTCTGGGGCCAACGTCCTGACTTTC; cdr3_aa: CASSRPGTYSSGANVLTF
d_call: TRBD1; clone_size: -; j_call: TRBJ2-5; v_call: TRBV7-7; cdr3_nt: TGTGCCAGCAGCTCAAGACAGGGGTCTGGAGAGACCCAGTACTTC; cdr3_aa: CASSSRQGSGETQYF
d_call: -; clone_size: -; j_call: TRBJ2-2; v_call: TRBV18; cdr3_nt: TGTGCCAGCTCACCACCGGTGGCGGGACCCACCGGGGAGCTGTTTTTT; cdr3_aa: CASSPPVAGPTGELFF
d_call: -; clone_size: once; j_call: TRBJ1-5; v_call: TRBV19; cdr3_nt: TGTGCCAGTACCCCAGGTCAAGGGGCCAATCAGCCCCAGCATTTT; cdr3_aa: CASTPGQGANQPQHF
d_call: -; clone_size: -; j_call: TRBJ2-7; v_call: TRBV5-4; cdr3_nt: TGTGCCAGCAGCTTGTACGGGAGTCGGTACGAGCAGTACTTC; cdr3_aa: CASSLYGSRYEQYF
d_call: TRBD1; clone_size: -; j_call: TRBJ1-5; v_call: TRBV30; cdr3_nt: TGTGCCTGGAGTGCGTGGACAGGGGGGAGTCAGCCCCAGCATTTT; cdr3_aa: CAWSAWTGGSQPQHF
d_call: -; clone_size: -; j_call: TRBJ1-1; v_call: TRBV6-1; cdr3_nt: TGTGCCAGCAGCTCTATCTCGGAGACTGAAGCTTTCTTT; cdr3_aa: CASSSISETEAFF
d_call: TRBD1; clone_size: -; j_call: TRBJ2-5; v_call: TRBV5-6; cdr3_nt: TGTGCCAGCAGCTACGGGACAGGGGGCCAAGAGACCCAGTACTTC; cdr3_aa: CASSYGTGGQETQYF
d_call: -; clone_size: -; j_call: TRBJ2-3; v_call: TRBV5-6; cdr3_nt: TGTGCCAGCAGCTGGAAGCTAGGTTCTAGCACAGATACGCAGTATTTT; cdr3_aa: CASSWKLGSSTDTQYF
d_call: TRBD1; clone_size: few; j_call: TRBJ2-7; v_call: TRBV5-4; cdr3_nt: TGTGCCAGCAGCGTCCTGGCAGGGGGATCGGGCGAGCAGTACTTC; cdr3_aa: CASSVLAGGSGEQYF
d_call: TRBD2; clone_size: few; j_call: TRBJ2-7; v_call: TRBV5-1; cdr3_nt: TGCGCCAGCAGCCCAAAGACTAGCGGGAGGTCCTACGAGCAGTACTTC; cdr3_aa: CASSPKTSGRSYEQYF